The 10 T cell receptor beta chains presented below share a single source sample, sequenced in a study of prognosis after radiotherapy for stage I lung cancer. Genomic DNA provided the template from which TCR beta CDR3 was amplified by two-round multiplex PCR. The first round of PCR was done with primers that matched each TRBV and TRBJ gene. In TCRdb, the multiplex PCR reads were re-called with MiXCR into one record per CDR3 protein. Here the sample spans around 30,000 distinct CDR3 sequences, around 35% being singletons. This sample comprised PBMCs, obtained before or after stereotactic body radiation therapy (not recorded which). These receptors were obtained from a donor aged 50 or older with non-small cell lung cancer.

There are many counts of this clonotype. V gene TRBV2 combines with J gene TRBJ2-1; D might be TRBD1 (7 bases). Germline V gene data show CDR1 as SNHLY and CDR2 as FYNNEI. There are 14 residues in the CDR3. CDR3 amino acids: CATRDSLFGYEQFF. The CDR3 nucleotides read TGTGCTACGCGGGACAGTCTCTTTGGGTATGAGCAGTTCTTC.

The V gene is TRBV6-9, the J gene TRBJ2-5, with 7 bases lining up with TRBD1. V lost 4 bases and J lost 1; bases outside the gene matches: 3. CDR1 and CDR2 (germline): MNHGY, SVAAGI. This CDR3 spans 14 amino acids. The CDR3 bases are TGTGCCAGCAGTTGGGGACAGTCCCAAGAGACCCAGTACTTC. This codes for CASSWGQSQETQYF.

Note on this clonotype: It differs at one base from a far larger clone, so likely a read error. Because it lacks the conserved phenylalanine or tryptophan at the end, this CDR3 is likely a read error. V usage is TRBV27 and J usage is TRBJ2-7, with TRBD2 matching over 7 bases. The J call may be mistaken, given a closer DNA end match to TRBJ2-1. This CDR3 is 15 amino acids long. Germline V gene sequence: CDR1 MNHEY, CDR2 SMNVEV (reference sequence). This chain's CDR3 is CASSLSGVTYNEQFI. The DNA of the CDR3 is TGTGCCAGCAGTTTAAGCGGGGTCACCTACAATGAGCAGTTCATC.

The chain couples TRBV6-1 to TRBJ2-5; no reliable D call. CDR1 is MNHNS, CDR2 SASEGT, per germline. Trimming pared 5 bases from V and 2 bases from J, leaving 9 bases between. This CDR3 has 13 amino acids. For the CDR3, the DNA is TGTGCCAGCAGTCGACCCACTCAAGAGACCCAGTACTTC. Amino acids: CASSRPTQETQYF.

For this clonotype: At one end the junction does not follow the germline gene, possibly because of a read error. CDR3 amino acids: CASILFGTAYEQYF. The CDR3 region has the DNA TGTGCCAGCATTTTATTCGGCACTGCCTACGAGCAGTACTTC. The chain links TRBV28 to TRBJ2-7; D gene uncertain. CDR1 and CDR2 from the germline V gene are MDHEN and SYDVKM. The CDR3 spans 14 residues.

The chain employs TRBV6-5 and TRBJ2-1; 9 nucleotides line up with TRBD2. CDR1 is MNHEY, CDR2 SVGAGI, per germline. The CDR3 covers 19 residues. Germline trimming cut 0 bases from V and 6 bases from J; bases unmatched to any gene: 15. CDR3 region: CASSYSSLMVAGVGNEQFF. The CDR3, as DNA: TGTGCCAGCAGTTACTCGTCCCTCATGGTAGCGGGAGTTGGCAATGAGCAGTTCTTC.

Regarding this clonotype: Since a far larger clone is one base different, this is likely a read error. The genes are TRBV6-2 or TRBV6-3 and TRBJ2-3; TRBD2 might be the D (5 bases). Trimming removed 6 bases from V and 1 base from J, with 14 bases in between. Germline CDR1 is MNHEY and CDR2 is SVGEGT. The CDR3 covers 15 residues. The CDR3 protein is CASRLSSRGTDTQYF. The CDR3, as DNA: TGTGCCAGCAGACTTTCTTCGAGGGGCACAGATACGCAGTATTTT.

To note about this clonotype: The conserved phenylalanine or tryptophan normally closing the CDR3 is absent here, so this likely arose from a read error. The rearrangement links TRBV20-1 to TRBJ2-5, with D tentatively TRBD1 (5 bases). This CDR3 is 15 amino acids long. The V gene lost 0 bases and the J gene lost 3 bases, with 14 bases spanning the gap. Germline lookup yields CDR1 DFQATT and CDR2 SNEGSKA (reference sequence). CDR3 sequence: CSARDRARVEETQYL. The DNA of the CDR3 is TGCAGTGCTAGAGATCGTGCCAGGGTTGAAGAGACCCAGTACCTC.

The table lists this clonotype with many counts. The rearrangement links TRBV19 to TRBJ1-1; D not certain. The V end was cut by 7 bases, the J end by 3 bases, with 6 bases between. CDR1 and CDR2 (germline): LNHDA, SQIVND (reference sequence). The CDR3 length is 11 residues. The CDR3 sequence is CASKGYTEAFF. CDR3 bases: TGTGCCAGTAAAGGGTACACTGAAGCTTTCTTT.

The chain recombines TRBV27 with TRBJ1-6; D uncertain. V was shortened by 5 bases and J by 0 bases, with 17 bases between the two germline ends. The CDR3 contains 18 residues. Germline-derived CDR1 and CDR2 are MNHEY and SMNVEV (reference sequence). Here the CDR3 reads CASSQHQAGGSYNSPLHF. CDR3 nucleotides: TGTGCCAGCAGTCAACATCAGGCAGGCGGCTCCTATAATTCACCCCTCCACTTT.